Listed here is a single T cell receptor beta chain. This CDR3 contains 14 residues. In germline, CDR1 is SQVTM, CDR2 ANQGSEA. Between the trimmed V and J ends, which lost 3 bases and 3 bases, there was a span of 14 bases. The data are from a study of blood T cell repertoires in COVID-19. The assay was immunoSEQ multiplex PCR, and TCRdb's table has in-frame clones only and misses some. Here the sample spans a few hundred thousand clones, roughly nine tenths being singletons. Participants were aged about 18 to 89 years from about 25 US areas. Participants' reported clinical history set cohort assignment. Before being deemed recovered, Cohort 3 donors had two negative PCRs, clearance, or symptom resolution.

The sequence was obtained from a woman between 45 and 60 years old who had recovered from COVID-19. The genes are TRBV29-1 and TRBJ1-1; D not certain. The sample comprised PBMCs or T cells enriched from blood (not recorded which). The CDR3 bases are TGCAGCGTTGAGTTCGTTGGCTTTGACACTGAAGCTTTCTTT. Amino acid sequence: CSVEFVGFDTEAFF.